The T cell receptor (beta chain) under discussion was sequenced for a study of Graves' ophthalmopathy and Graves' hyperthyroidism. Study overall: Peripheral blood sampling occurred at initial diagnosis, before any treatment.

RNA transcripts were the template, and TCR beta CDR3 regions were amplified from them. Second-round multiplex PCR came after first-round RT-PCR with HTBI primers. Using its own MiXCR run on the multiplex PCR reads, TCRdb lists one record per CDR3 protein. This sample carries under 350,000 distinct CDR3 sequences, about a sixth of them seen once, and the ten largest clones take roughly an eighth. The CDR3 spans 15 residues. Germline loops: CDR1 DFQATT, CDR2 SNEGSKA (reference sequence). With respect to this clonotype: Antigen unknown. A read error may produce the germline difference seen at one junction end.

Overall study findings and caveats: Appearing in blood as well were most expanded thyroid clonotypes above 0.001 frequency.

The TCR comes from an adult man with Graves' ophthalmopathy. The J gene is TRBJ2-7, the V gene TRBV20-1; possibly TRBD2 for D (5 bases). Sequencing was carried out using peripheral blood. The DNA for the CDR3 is TGCAGTGCTAGAGATCTTTACGGGATCCCAAGGGAGCAGTGCTTC. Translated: CSARDLYGIPREQCF.